This TCR beta chain was observed in a study of T cells in Graves' hyperthyroidism and ophthalmopathy. Diagnosing involved the use of clinical symptoms, serum thyroxine and TRAb, thyroid ultrasound and orbital computed tomography. The sample, blood from the first hyperthyroidism diagnosis, precedes any ophthalmopathy symptoms. Extraction of PBMCs used around 9.6 ml of fresh peripheral blood. The V and J ends lost 3 bases and 4 bases, in that order; junction bases with no gene match: 7. Germline assignment: CDR1 SGDLS and CDR2 YYNGEE. This CDR3 has 15 amino acids. From RNA transcripts, TCR beta CDR3 regions were amplified. The primer set for the first-round RT-PCR of the TCR CDR3 was HTBI. TCRdb redid the calling of the multiplex PCR reads with MiXCR, one entry per CDR3 protein. This sample has over 700,000 distinct CDR3 sequences, with around a sixth found just once.

Material: blood. This rearrangement joins TRBV9 to TRBJ1-2; TRBD1 aligns across 9 bases. This sequence originates from a woman in her 50s with Graves' hyperthyroidism that later progressed to Graves' ophthalmopathy. CDR3 bases: TGTGCCAGCAGCGGAGGGGACAGGGTGATCTATGGCTACACCTTC. Protein: CASSGGDRVIYGYTF.